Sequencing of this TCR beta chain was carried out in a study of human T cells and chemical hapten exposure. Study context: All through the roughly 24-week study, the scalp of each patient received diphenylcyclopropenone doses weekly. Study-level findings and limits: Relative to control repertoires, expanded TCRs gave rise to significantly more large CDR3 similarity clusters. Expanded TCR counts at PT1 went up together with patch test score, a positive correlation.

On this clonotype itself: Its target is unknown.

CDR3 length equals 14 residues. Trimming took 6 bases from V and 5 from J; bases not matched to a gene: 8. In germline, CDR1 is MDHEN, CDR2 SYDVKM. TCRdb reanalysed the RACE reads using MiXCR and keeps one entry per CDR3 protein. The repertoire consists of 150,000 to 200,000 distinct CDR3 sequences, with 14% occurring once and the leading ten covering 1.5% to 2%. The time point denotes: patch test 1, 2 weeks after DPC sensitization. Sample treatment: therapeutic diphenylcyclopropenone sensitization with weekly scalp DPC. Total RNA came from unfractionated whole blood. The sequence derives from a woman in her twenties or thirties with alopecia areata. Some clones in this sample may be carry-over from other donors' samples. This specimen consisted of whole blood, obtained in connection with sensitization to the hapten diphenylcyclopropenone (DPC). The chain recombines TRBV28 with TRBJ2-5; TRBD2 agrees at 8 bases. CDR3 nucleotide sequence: TGTGCCAGCAGCCGATACGGGACTAGTGAGACCCAGTACTTC. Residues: CASSRYGTSETQYF.